This entry is about one T cell receptor (beta chain). Its antigen is currently unknown. The hepatocellular carcinoma nodule was sampled at distinct, geographically separated regions. The assay was immunoSEQ multiplex PCR, and TCRdb's table has in-frame clones only and misses some. Here the sample spans under 7,500 clones, 60% to 75% being singletons. The data belong to a study of intratumoral heterogeneity in liver cancer. Across the whole study: Most patients were male, with a median age of approximately 65 years. Study findings and constraints: RNA-seq estimates of regional tumor-infiltrating lymphocyte burden differences were reportedly confirmed by TCR sequencing. In each patient, region a exceeded region b in unique T-cell expansions.

Trimming stripped 0 bases from V and 1 base from J, with 8 bases between. The length of the CDR3 is 15 residues. Germline assignment: CDR1 MGHRA and CDR2 YSYEKL. This TCR was recovered from a woman aged 70-85 years with hepatocellular carcinoma. The V gene is TRBV4-1, the J gene TRBJ2-3, with D possibly TRBD2 on 5 matching bases. Sequencing used tumor tissue, obtained before any cancer treatment. In DNA form, the CDR3 reads TGCGCCAGCAGCCAAGAACTAGTTGGCACAGATACGCAGTATTTT. Translating gives CASSQELVGTDTQYF.